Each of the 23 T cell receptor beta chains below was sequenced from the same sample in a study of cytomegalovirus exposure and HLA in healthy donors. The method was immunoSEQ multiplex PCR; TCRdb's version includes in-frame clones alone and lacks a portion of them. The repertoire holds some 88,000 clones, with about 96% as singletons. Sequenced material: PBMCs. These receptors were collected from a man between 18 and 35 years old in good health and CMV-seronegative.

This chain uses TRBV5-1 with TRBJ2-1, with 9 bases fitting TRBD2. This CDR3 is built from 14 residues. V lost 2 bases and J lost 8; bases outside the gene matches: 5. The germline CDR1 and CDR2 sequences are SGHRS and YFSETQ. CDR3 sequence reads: CASSFPGLADEQFF. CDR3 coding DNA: TGCGCCAGCAGCTTCCCGGGACTAGCAGATGAGCAGTTCTTC.

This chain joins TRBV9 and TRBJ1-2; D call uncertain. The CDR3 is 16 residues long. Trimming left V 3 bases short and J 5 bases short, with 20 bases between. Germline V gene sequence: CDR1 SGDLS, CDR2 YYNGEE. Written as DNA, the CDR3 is TGTGCCAGCAGCGGAGGAACCCAGAGGCGGAGGTATGGCTACACCTTC. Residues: CASSGGTQRRRYGYTF. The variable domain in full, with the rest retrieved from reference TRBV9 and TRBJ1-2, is DSGVTQTPKHLITATGQRVTLRCSPRSGDLSVYWYQQSLDQGLQFLIQYYNGEERAKGNILERFSAQQFPDLHSELNLSSLELGDSALYFCASSGGTQRRRYGYTFGSGTRLTVV.

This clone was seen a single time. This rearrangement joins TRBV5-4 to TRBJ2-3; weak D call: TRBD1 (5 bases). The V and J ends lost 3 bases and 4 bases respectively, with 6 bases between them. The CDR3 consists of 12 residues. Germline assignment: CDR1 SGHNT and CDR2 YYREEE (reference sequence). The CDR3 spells CASSYRPDTQYF. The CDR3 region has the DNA TGTGCCAGCAGCTACAGGCCAGATACGCAGTATTTT.

This CDR3 is CASSFLLAAETQYF. The CDR3 DNA is TGCGCCAGCAGCTTTCTGCTAGCGGCGGAGACCCAGTACTTC. The chain uses TRBV5-1 and TRBJ2-5, with 7 bases matching TRBD2. CDR1 is SGHRS, CDR2 YFSETQ, per germline. The CDR3 has 14 residues. V shed 2 bases and J 5 bases; nucleotides not matched to a gene: 6.

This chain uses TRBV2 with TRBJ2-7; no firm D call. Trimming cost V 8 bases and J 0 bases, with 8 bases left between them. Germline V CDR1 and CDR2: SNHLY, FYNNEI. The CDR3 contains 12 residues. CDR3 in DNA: TGTGCCAGCCGCGACAACTCCTACGAGCAGTACGTC. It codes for CASRDNSYEQYV.

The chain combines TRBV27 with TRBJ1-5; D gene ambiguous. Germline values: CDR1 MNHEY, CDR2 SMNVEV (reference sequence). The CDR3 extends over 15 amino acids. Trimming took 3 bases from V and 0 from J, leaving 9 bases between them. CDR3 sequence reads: CASSFTVNSNQPQHF. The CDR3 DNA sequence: TGTGCCAGCAGTTTTACAGTTAATAGCAATCAGCCCCAGCATTTT.

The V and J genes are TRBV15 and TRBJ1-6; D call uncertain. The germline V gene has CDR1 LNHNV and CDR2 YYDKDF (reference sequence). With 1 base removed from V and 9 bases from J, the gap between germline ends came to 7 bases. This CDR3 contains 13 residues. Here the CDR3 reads CATSRGEFSPLHF. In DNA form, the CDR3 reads TGTGCCACCAGCAGAGGAGAGTTTTCACCCCTCCACTTT.

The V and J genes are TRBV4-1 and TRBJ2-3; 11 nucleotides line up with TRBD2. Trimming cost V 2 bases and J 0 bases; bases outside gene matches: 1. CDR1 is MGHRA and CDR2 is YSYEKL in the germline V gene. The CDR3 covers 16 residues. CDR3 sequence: CASSQRLAGSTDTQYF. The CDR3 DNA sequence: TGCGCCAGCAGCCAAAGACTAGCGGGAAGCACAGATACGCAGTATTTT.

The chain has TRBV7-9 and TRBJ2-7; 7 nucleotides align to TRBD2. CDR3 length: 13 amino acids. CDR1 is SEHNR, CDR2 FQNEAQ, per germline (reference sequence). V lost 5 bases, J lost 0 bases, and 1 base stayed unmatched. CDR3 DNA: TGTGCCAGCAGCCCTAGCGGCTCCTACGAGCAGTACTTC. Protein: CASSPSGSYEQYF.

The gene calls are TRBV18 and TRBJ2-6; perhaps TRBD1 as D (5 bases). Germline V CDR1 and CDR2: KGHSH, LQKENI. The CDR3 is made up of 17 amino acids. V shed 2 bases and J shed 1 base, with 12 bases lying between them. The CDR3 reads CASSPKGSVSGANVLTF. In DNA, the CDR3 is TGTGCCAGCTCACCAAAGGGGTCGGTATCTGGGGCCAACGTCCTGACTTTC.

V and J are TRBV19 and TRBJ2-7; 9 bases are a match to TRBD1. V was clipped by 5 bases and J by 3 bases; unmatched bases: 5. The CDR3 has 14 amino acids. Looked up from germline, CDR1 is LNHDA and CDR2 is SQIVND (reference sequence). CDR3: CASSLGQGLYEQYF. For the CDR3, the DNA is TGTGCCAGTAGTTTGGGACAGGGTCTCTACGAGCAGTACTTC.

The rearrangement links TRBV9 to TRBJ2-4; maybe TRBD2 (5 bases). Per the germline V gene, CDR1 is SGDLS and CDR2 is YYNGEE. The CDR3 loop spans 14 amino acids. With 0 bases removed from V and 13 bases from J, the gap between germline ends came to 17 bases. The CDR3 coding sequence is TGTGCCAGCAGCGTAGCAAGAGGGATCAACCCACAGTACTTC. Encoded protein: CASSVARGINPQYF.

DNA of the CDR3: TGTGCCAGCAGTTACTCGAGACAGGTGTGGGCCGGGGAGCTGTTTTTT. Translated: CASSYSRQVWAGELFF. V gene TRBV6-6 combines with J gene TRBJ2-2; D is perhaps TRBD1 (6 bases). The germline gives CDR1 MNHNY, CDR2 SVGAGI (reference sequence). CDR3 size: 16 residues. Trimming pared 0 bases from V and 6 bases from J, leaving 14 bases between.

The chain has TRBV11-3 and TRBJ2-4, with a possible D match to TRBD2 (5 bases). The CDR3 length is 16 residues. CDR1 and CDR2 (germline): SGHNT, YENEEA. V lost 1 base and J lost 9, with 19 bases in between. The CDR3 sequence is CASSLANAAGGSIQYF. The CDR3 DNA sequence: TGTGCCAGCAGCTTAGCCAACGCCGCCGGTGGGAGCATTCAGTACTTC. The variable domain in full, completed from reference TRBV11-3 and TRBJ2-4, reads EAGVVQSPRYKIIEKKQPVAFWCNPISGHNTLYWYLQNLGQGPELLIRYENEEAVDDSQLPKDRFSAERLKGVDSTLKIQPAELGDSAVYLCASSLANAAGGSIQYFGAGTRLSVL.

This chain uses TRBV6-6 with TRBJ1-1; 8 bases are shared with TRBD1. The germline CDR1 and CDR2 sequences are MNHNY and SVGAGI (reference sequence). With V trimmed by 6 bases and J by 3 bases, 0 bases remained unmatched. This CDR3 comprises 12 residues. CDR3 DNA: TGTGCCAGCAGGACAGGGGACACTGAAGCTTTCTTT. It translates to CASRTGDTEAFF.

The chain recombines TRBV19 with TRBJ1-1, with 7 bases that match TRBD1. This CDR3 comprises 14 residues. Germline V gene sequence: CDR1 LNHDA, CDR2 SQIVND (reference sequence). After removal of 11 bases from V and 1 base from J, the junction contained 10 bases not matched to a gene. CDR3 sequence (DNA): TGTGCCTCTGGGGGACAGAGAACGAACACTGAAGCTTTCTTT. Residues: CASGGQRTNTEAFF.

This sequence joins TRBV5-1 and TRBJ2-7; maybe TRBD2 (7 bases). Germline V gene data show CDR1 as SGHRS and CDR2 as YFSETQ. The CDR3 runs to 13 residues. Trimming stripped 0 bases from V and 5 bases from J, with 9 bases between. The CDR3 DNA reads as TGCGCCAGCAGCTTGGGGGGGGGCCACGAGCAGTACGTC. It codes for CASSLGGGHEQYV.

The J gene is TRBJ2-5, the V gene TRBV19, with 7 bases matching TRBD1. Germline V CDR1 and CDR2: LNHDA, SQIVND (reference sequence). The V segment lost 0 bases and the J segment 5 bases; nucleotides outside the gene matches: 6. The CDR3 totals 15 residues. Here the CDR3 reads CASSIDRDRAETQYF. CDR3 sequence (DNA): TGTGCCAGTAGTATAGATCGTGACAGGGCGGAGACCCAGTACTTC.

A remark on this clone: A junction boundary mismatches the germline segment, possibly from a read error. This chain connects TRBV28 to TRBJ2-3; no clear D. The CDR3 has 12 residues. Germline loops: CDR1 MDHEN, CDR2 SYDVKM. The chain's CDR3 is CATSPEYDTQYF. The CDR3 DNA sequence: TGTGCCACCAGTCCAGAATACGATACGCAGTATTTT.

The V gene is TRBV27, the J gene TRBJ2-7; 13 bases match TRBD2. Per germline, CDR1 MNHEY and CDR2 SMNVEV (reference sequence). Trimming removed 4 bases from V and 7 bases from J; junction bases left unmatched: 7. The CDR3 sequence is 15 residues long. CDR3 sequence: CASSSTSGRTGEQYV. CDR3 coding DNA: TGTGCCAGCAGTTCGACTAGCGGGAGGACGGGGGAGCAGTACGTC.

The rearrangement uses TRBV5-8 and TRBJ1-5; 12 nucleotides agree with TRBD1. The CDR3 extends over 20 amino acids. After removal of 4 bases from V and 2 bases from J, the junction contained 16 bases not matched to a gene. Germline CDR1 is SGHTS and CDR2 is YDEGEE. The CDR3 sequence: CASSLAPTGTGGLGNQPQHF. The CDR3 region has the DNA TGTGCCAGCAGCCTTGCCCCTACCGGGACAGGGGGCCTCGGCAATCAGCCCCAGCATTTT.

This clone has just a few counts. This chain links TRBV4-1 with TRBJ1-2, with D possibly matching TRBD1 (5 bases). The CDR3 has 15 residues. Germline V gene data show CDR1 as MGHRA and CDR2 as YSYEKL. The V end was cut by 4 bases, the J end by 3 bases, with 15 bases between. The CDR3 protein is CASSRPGTGDYGYTF. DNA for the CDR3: TGCGCCAGCAGCCGGCCCGGGACGGGGGACTATGGCTACACCTTC.

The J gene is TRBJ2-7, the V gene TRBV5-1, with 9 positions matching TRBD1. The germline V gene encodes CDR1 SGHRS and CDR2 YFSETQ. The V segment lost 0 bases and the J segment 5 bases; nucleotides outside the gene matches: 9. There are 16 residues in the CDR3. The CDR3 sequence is CASSLDPGQGVHEQYF. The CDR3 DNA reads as TGCGCCAGCAGCTTGGATCCGGGACAGGGAGTCCACGAGCAGTACTTC.